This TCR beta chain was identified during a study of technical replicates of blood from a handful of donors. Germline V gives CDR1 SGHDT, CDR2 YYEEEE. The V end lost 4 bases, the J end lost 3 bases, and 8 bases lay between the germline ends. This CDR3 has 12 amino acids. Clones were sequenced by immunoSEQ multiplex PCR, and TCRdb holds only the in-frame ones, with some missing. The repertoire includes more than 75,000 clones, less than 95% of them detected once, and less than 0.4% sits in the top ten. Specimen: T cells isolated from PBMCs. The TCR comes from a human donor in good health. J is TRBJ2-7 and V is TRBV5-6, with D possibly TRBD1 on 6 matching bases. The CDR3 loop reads CASSPDSYEQYF. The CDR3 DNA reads TGTGCCAGCAGCCCGGACAGCTACGAGCAGTACTTC.